One and the same sample provided the 22 T cell receptor beta chains below, sequenced in a study of shared T cell receptors in the human thymus. The assay was immunoSEQ multiplex PCR, and TCRdb's table has in-frame clones only and misses some. The sample shows hundreds of thousands of clones, 85% to 90% of them seen only once. The sample also formed part of further work on human thymus T cells.

Specimen: thymocytes. The receptors were gathered from a boy in the first two years of life with a congenital heart defect.

The chain employs TRBV18 and TRBJ2-7; D remains unclear. The germline V gene has CDR1 KGHSH and CDR2 LQKENI. V was pared by 6 bases and J by 7 bases, with 25 bases between. The CDR3 runs 16 residues. The CDR3 nucleotides read TGTGCCAGCTCCTCCCAACCTAGTAATCTGAATACAGAGCAGTACTTC. Its translation: CASSSQPSNLNTEQYF.

This chain links TRBV25-1 with TRBJ2-7, with D possibly TRBD1 on 6 matching bases. CDR3 length: 14 amino acids. CDR1 and CDR2 from the germline V gene are MGHDK and SYGVNS. Trimming left V 4 bases short and J 2 bases short, with 12 bases between. CDR3 protein: CASSGETGPYEQYF. The DNA for the CDR3 is TGTGCCAGCAGTGGAGAGACAGGCCCCTACGAGCAGTACTTC.

This clone was seen once. The V and J genes are TRBV5-4 and TRBJ2-7; 9 positions agree with TRBD2. V shed 1 base, J shed 3 bases, and the junction held 11 bases outside the gene matches. Per germline, CDR1 SGHNT and CDR2 YYREEE (reference sequence). This CDR3 spans 17 amino acids. The CDR3, as DNA: TGTGCCAGCAGCTTGAGGGCTAGCGGGACTCCTTTCTACGAGCAGTACTTC. Translated, it gives CASSLRASGTPFYEQYF.

The rearrangement links TRBV5-1 to TRBJ2-1, with 11 positions matching TRBD2. Germline-derived CDR1 and CDR2 are SGHRS and YFSETQ. V was clipped by 1 base and J by 10 bases; unmatched bases: 22. There are 20 residues in the CDR3. In DNA form, the CDR3 reads TGCGCCAGCAGCTTGTTTAAGTTTAGGGACGCGTGGCTAGCGGGAGGCGAGCAGTTCTTC. Translated: CASSLFKFRDAWLAGGEQFF.

The CDR3 nucleotides read TGTGCCAGCAGTGAAGCTAGGGGACTAGCGGGAGGGCCTTCGAACACCGGGGAGCTGTTTTTT. Protein product: CASSEARGLAGGPSNTGELFF. This chain uses TRBV2 with TRBJ2-2; 16 bases map to TRBD2. The CDR3 totals 21 residues. Germline values: CDR1 SNHLY, CDR2 FYNNEI. V dropped 0 bases and J dropped 0; count of bases not matched to a gene: 7.

A remark on this clone: Distinct nucleotide sequences in the sample also encode this CDR3. This chain connects TRBV10-3 to TRBJ2-7; TRBD1 agrees at 7 bases. The ends lost 3 bases at V and 2 bases at J; junction bases unmatched: 4. CDR1 and CDR2 (germline): ENHRY, SYGVKD. The CDR3 is 14 residues long. CDR3 nucleotides: TGTGCCATCAGTGAAGGGGACAGAGCCTACGAGCAGTACTTC. The encoded protein is CAISEGDRAYEQYF.

This clone has a handful of counts. The chain joins TRBV4-3 to TRBJ2-4, with 9 positions matching TRBD1. After removal of 1 base from V and 5 bases from J, the junction contained 12 bases not matched to a gene. Germline values: CDR1 LGHNA, CDR2 YSLEER. CDR3 length: 18 amino acids. CDR3 DNA sequence: TGCGCCAGCAGCCAAGTGTTACACAGGGGGCTATCCGAAAACATTCAGTACTTC. As protein: CASSQVLHRGLSENIQYF.

The chain couples TRBV4-3 to TRBJ2-1, with D perhaps TRBD1 (6 bases). Germline V lookup: CDR1 LGHNA, CDR2 YSLEER. Trimming took 4 bases from V and 2 from J, leaving 15 bases between them. This CDR3 comprises 16 residues. The CDR3 DNA follows: TGCGCCAGCAGCCGCGAAACAGGGCTTGCCTACAATGAGCAGTTCTTC. Encoded protein: CASSRETGLAYNEQFF.

The chain employs TRBV27 and TRBJ2-7; 7 bases are shared with TRBD1. The length of the CDR3 is 13 residues. V dropped 5 bases and J dropped 9; count of bases not matched to a gene: 10. Germline V gene lookup returns CDR1 MNHEY and CDR2 SMNVEV (reference sequence). DNA of the CDR3: TGTGCCAGCAGTGTCGGACAGGAGAGGGGGCAGTACTTC. Its translation: CASSVGQERGQYF.

The chain employs TRBV14 and TRBJ2-7; maybe TRBD2 (7 bases). CDR1 and CDR2 (germline): SGHDN, FVKESK. The CDR3 totals 15 residues. Trimming shortened V by 4 bases and J by 2 bases, and 15 bases separated the two germline ends. The CDR3 spells CASSLGGLTAYEQYF. In nucleotides, the CDR3 is TGTGCCAGCAGCCTAGGGGGACTAACAGCCTACGAGCAGTACTTC.

This clone was observed a single time. V and J are TRBV4-3 and TRBJ2-1; maybe TRBD2 (5 bases). V lost 0 bases and J 5 bases, leaving 17 bases between the germline ends. Germline loops: CDR1 LGHNA, CDR2 YSLEER. The CDR3 has 17 residues. CDR3 nucleotides: TGCGCCAGCAGCCAAGAAAACGGTGGCGGGCCCCACAATGAGCAGTTCTTC. As protein: CASSQENGGGPHNEQFF.

This chain joins TRBV6-5 and TRBJ2-3, with D uncertain. The CDR3 is 12 amino acids. The V gene's germline CDR1 is MNHEY and CDR2 SVGAGI. Trimming removed 4 bases from V and 5 bases from J, with 7 bases in between. The CDR3 nucleotides are TGTGCCAGCAGTTCCCGTTTAGATACGCAGTATTTT. This codes for CASSSRLDTQYF.

The chain employs TRBV7-8 and TRBJ2-5; the D gene is possibly TRBD2 (5 bases). The germline V and J ends were trimmed by 5 bases and 12 bases, with 10 bases remaining between them. CDR1 and CDR2 (germline): SGHVS, FQNEAQ. The CDR3 runs to 10 residues. Written as DNA, the CDR3 is TGTGCCAGCAGCGCGGGTCTTGAGTACTTC. Amino acid sequence: CASSAGLEYF.

The chain is built from TRBV19 and TRBJ1-5; maybe TRBD1 (6 bases). The V gene's germline CDR1 is LNHDA and CDR2 SQIVND (reference sequence). The CDR3 contains 15 residues. V was clipped by 5 bases and J by 6 bases, with 17 bases between them. CDR3: CASSPRDNAFQPQHF. The CDR3 DNA reads as TGTGCCAGTAGTCCCCGGGACAATGCTTTTCAGCCCCAGCATTTT.

The chain is built from TRBV5-1 and TRBJ2-1; no clear D gene. Germline V gene sequence: CDR1 SGHRS, CDR2 YFSETQ. The V end lost 4 bases, the J end lost 6 bases, and 11 bases lay between the germline ends. The CDR3 length is 13 residues. The DNA for the CDR3 is TGCGCCAGCAGCGCAACTGAGGTCAATGAGCAGTTCTTC. Protein sequence: CASSATEVNEQFF.

The chain recombines TRBV5-6 with TRBJ2-2, with D possibly being TRBD1 (5 bases). This CDR3 region has 13 residues. CDR1 is SGHDT and CDR2 is YYEEEE in the germline V gene. With 0 bases removed from V and 7 bases from J, the gap between germline ends came to 7 bases. CDR3 DNA: TGTGCCAGCAGCTTGGTGGGGCACGGGGAGCTGTTTTTT. Translating gives CASSLVGHGELFF. The variable domain in full, completed from reference TRBV5-6 and TRBJ2-2, reads DAGVTQSPTHLIKTRGQQVTLRCSPKSGHDTVSWYQQALGQGPQFIFQYYEEEERQRGNFPDRFSGHQFPNYSSELNVNALLLGDSALYLCASSLVGHGELFFGEGSRLTVL.

The genes are TRBV27 and TRBJ1-5, with D unresolved. Germline CDR1 reads MNHEY; CDR2 reads SMNVEV (reference sequence). V was pared by 6 bases and J by 6 bases, with 12 bases between. The CDR3 extends over 13 amino acids. The CDR3 spells CASRRDKLQPQHF. As DNA, the CDR3 is TGTGCCAGCAGGAGGGATAAACTTCAGCCCCAGCATTTT.

The J gene is TRBJ2-3, the V gene TRBV6-1, with 10 bases matching TRBD2. Germline CDR1 is MNHNS and CDR2 is SASEGT. Trimming removed 2 bases from V and 2 bases from J; junction bases left unmatched: 28. The CDR3 extends over 24 amino acids. The DNA for the CDR3 is TGTGCCAGCAGTGAATCCCCGGGACACCTACCTCTAGGACTAGCGGACCACCTCACAGATACGCAGTATTTT. This sequence encodes CASSESPGHLPLGLADHLTDTQYF.

The rearrangement joins TRBV30 to TRBJ2-1; 10 nucleotides agree with TRBD2. V shed 3 bases and J 0 bases; nucleotides not matched to a gene: 8. The CDR3 extends over 17 amino acids. CDR1 and CDR2 from the germline V gene are GTSNPN and SVGIG (reference sequence). The CDR3 loop is CAWSRWSGRGSYNEQFF. The CDR3, as DNA: TGTGCCTGGAGCCGGTGGAGCGGGAGGGGCTCCTACAATGAGCAGTTCTTC.

A note on this clone: One junction end disagrees with the germline gene, perhaps due to a read error. This chain uses TRBV7-6 with TRBJ2-1; 14 bases align to TRBD2. There are 17 residues in the CDR3. CDR1 is SGHVS and CDR2 is FNYEAQ in the germline V gene. Written as DNA, the CDR3 is TGTGCCAGCAGCTCCCCTTCATCGGGACTAGCGGGGGAAGATAGGGTCTTC. It specifies CASSSPSSGLAGEDRVF. The full variable domain, in which reference TRBV7-6 and TRBJ2-1 provide the parts outside the CDR3, is GAGVSQSPRYKVTKRGQDVALRCDPISGHVSLYWYRQALGQGPEFLTYFNYEAQQDKSGLPNDRFSAERPEGSISTLTIQRTEQRDSAMYRCASSSPSSGLAGEDRVFGPGTRLTVL.

This rearrangement joins TRBV19 to TRBJ2-2; D is unresolved. V was clipped by 3 bases and J by 1 base, with 21 bases between them. CDR3 length: 19 amino acids. Germline CDR1 LNHDA, CDR2 SQIVND (reference sequence). The CDR3 DNA is TGTGCCAGTAGTATTCGCGACTTAAAAACCGAGCGGAACACCGGGGAGCTGTTTTTT. This codes for CASSIRDLKTERNTGELFF. Variable domain in full (rest from reference TRBV19 and TRBJ2-2): DGGITQSPKYLFRKEGQNVTLSCEQNLNHDAMYWYRQDPGQGLRLIYYSQIVNDFQKGDIAEGYSVSREKKESFPLTVTSAQKNPTAFYLCASSIRDLKTERNTGELFFGEGSRLTVL.

The gene calls are TRBV28 and TRBJ1-1, with 7 bases aligning to TRBD1. Germline-derived CDR1 and CDR2 are MDHEN and SYDVKM. The CDR3 sequence is 15 residues long. V gave up 4 bases and J gave up 1 base; unmatched junction bases: 6. The CDR3 loop is CASSSRRGRNTEAFF. DNA for the CDR3: TGTGCCAGCAGTTCGAGAAGGGGGCGGAACACTGAAGCTTTCTTT. The whole variable domain, remainder taken from reference TRBV28 and TRBJ1-1, is DVKVTQSSRYLVKRTGEKVFLECVQDMDHENMFWYRQDPGLGLRLIYFSYDVKMKEKGDIPEGYSVSREKKERFSLILESASTNQTSMYLCASSSRRGRNTEAFFGQGTRLTVV.